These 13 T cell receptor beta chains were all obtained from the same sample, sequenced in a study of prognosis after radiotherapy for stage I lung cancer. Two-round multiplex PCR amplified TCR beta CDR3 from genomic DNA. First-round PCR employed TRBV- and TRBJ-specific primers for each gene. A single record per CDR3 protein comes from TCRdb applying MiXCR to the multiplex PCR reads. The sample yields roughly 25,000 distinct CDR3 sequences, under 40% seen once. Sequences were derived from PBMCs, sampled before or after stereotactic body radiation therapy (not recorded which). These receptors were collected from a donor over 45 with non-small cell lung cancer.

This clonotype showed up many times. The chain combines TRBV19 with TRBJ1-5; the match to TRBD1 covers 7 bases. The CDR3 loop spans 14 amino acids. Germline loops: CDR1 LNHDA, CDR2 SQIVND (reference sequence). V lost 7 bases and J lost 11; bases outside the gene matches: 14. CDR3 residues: CASTRQGGTRSQHF. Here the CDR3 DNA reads TGTGCCAGTACCCGACAGGGAGGGACTCGGTCCCAGCATTTT.

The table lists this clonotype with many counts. The CDR3 protein is CSARSPQQPQHF. The CDR3 DNA reads TGCAGTGCTAGATCCCCCCAACAGCCCCAGCATTTT. This chain joins TRBV20-1 and TRBJ1-5, with no clear D. From germline, CDR1 is DFQATT and CDR2 SNEGSKA (reference sequence). The V gene lost 2 bases and the J gene lost 7 bases, with 9 bases spanning the gap. The CDR3 runs 12 residues.

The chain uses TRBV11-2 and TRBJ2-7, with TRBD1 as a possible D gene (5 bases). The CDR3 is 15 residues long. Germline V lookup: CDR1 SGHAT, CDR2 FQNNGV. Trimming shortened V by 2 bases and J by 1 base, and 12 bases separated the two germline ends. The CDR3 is CASSLSQGRSYEQYF. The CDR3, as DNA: TGTGCCAGCAGCTTATCGCAGGGTAGATCCTACGAGCAGTACTTC. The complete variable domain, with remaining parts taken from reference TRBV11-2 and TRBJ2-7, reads EAGVAQSPRYKIIEKRQSVAFWCNPISGHATLYWYQQILGQGPKLLIQFQNNGVVDDSQLPKDRFSAERLKGVDSTLKIQPAKLEDSAVYLCASSLSQGRSYEQYFGPGTRLTVT.

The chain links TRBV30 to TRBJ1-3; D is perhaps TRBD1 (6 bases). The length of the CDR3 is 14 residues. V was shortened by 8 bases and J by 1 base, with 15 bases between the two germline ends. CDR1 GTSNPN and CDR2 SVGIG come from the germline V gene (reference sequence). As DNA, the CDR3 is TGTGCCGGGCGCTCACAGGGTTCTGGAAACACCATATATTTT. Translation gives CAGRSQGSGNTIYF.

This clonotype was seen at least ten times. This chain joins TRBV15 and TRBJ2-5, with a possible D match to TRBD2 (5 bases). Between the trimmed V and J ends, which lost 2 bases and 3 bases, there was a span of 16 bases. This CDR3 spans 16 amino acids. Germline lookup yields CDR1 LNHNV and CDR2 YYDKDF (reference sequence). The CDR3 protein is CATSRSFRGREETQYF. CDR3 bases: TGTGCCACCAGCAGAAGCTTCAGAGGGCGCGAAGAGACCCAGTACTTC.

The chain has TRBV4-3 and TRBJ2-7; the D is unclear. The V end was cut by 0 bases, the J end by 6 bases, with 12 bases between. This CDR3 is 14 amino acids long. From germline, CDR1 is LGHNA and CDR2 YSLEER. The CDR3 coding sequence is TGCGCCAGCAGCCAAGAGGCGTCCGCTGGCGAGCAGTACTTC. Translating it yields CASSQEASAGEQYF.

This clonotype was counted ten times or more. The DNA of the CDR3 is TGCGCCAGCAGCCCGGGACAGGGCCGGACCCAGTACTTC. Its translation is CASSPGQGRTQYF. The rearrangement uses TRBV5-1 and TRBJ2-5; the match to TRBD1 covers 9 bases. Trimming took 4 bases from V and 7 from J; bases not matched to a gene: 5. This CDR3 contains 13 residues. Germline values: CDR1 SGHRS, CDR2 YFSETQ.

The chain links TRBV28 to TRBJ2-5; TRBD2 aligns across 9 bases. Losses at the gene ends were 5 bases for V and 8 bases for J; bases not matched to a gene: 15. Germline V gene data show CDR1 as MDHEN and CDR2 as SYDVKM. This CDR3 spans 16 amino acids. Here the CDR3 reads CASSGRREGRRDTQYF. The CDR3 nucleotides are TGTGCCAGCAGTGGGAGGCGGGAGGGCCGCAGGGATACCCAGTACTTC.

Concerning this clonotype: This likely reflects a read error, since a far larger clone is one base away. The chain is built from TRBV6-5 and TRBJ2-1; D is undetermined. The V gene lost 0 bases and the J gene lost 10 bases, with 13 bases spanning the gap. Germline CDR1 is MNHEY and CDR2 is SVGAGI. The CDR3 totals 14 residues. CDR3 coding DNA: TGTGCCAGCAGTTACTCCGACGTGTCCTACGAGCAGTTCTTC. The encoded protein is CASSYSDVSYEQFF.

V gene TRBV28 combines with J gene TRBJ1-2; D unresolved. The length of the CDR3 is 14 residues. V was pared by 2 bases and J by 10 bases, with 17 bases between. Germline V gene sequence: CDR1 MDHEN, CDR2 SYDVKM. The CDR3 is CASSLPGRPDDYTF. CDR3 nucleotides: TGTGCCAGCAGTTTACCTGGACGGCCGGATGACTACACCTTC.

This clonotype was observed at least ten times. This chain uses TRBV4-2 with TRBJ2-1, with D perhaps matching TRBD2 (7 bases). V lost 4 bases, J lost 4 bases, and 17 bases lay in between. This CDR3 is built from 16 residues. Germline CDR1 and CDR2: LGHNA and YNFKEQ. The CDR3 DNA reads TGTGCCAGCAGCCGAGGGGGGGATTTTAATTACAATGAGCAGTTCTTC. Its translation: CASSRGGDFNYNEQFF.

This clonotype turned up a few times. In DNA form, the CDR3 reads TGTGCCAGCAGCACCTTTAACTACAATGAGCAGTTCTTC. It is translated as CASSTFNYNEQFF. The rearrangement uses TRBV11-2 and TRBJ2-1; D call uncertain. Trimming pared 5 bases from V and 3 bases from J, leaving 8 bases between. This CDR3 region has 13 residues. Germline assignment: CDR1 SGHAT and CDR2 FQNNGV. Supplemented by reference TRBV11-2 and TRBJ2-1, the full variable domain reads EAGVAQSPRYKIIEKRQSVAFWCNPISGHATLYWYQQILGQGPKLLIQFQNNGVVDDSQLPKDRFSAERLKGVDSTLKIQPAKLEDSAVYLCASSTFNYNEQFFGPGTRLTVL.

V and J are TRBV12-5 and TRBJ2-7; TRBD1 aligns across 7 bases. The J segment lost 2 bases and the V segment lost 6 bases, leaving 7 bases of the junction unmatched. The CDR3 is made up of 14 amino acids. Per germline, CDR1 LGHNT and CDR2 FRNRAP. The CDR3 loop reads CASGPPGTAYEQYF. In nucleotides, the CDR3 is TGTGCTAGTGGACCCCCCGGGACAGCCTACGAGCAGTACTTC.